This TCR beta chain was captured by sequencing in a study of T cell changes during pregnancy in multiple sclerosis. Only in-frame clones appear in the TCRdb table, and some are missing; sequencing was by immunoSEQ multiplex PCR. The sample contains 30,000 to 40,000 clones, 70% to 90% of which appear only once. The V gene end was trimmed by 0 bases and the J gene end by 4 bases; junction bases not matched to a gene: 5. This CDR3 is built from 15 residues. Germline lookup yields CDR1 LGHNA and CDR2 YSLEER. Source: CD8+ T cells from peripheral blood mononuclear cells, taken in the third trimester of pregnancy. The rearrangement uses TRBV4-3 and TRBJ1-2; 7 bases agree with TRBD1. The clonotype originates from a female donor with multiple sclerosis, enrolled in a pregnancy study. The CDR3 spells CASSQDATGFYGYTF. CDR3 DNA sequence: TGCGCCAGCAGCCAAGATGCGACAGGGTTCTATGGCTACACCTTC.